This TCR beta chain derives from a study of OX40 agonist ivuxolimab in advanced cancers. About the investigation overall: Ivuxolimab, which targeted the costimulatory receptor OX40 (CD134), was an agonistic, fully human IgG2 monoclonal antibody. Intravenous ivuxolimab was administered to patients every 2 weeks at six dose levels: 0.01, 0.1, 0.3, 1.5, 3 and 10 mg/kg. Of the approximately 53 patients in dose escalation, about 20 had hepatocellular carcinoma, around 15 had melanoma, 9 had renal cell carcinoma and 9 had head and neck cancer. The dose-escalation cohort was around 84% male with a mean age of about 54 years, ranging from roughly 23 to 90. Patients were allowed to have had prior anti-PD-1, anti-PD-L1 or anti-CTLA-4 therapy, and roughly 40% of the dose-escalation patients had previously received checkpoint inhibitors. Partial responses occurred in three dose-escalation patients: two with cutaneous melanoma and one with hepatocellular carcinoma. The point of sequencing TCRbeta in the periphery was to test whether ivuxolimab changed TCR sequence diversity and drove clonal T-cell expansion. The paper describes the monotherapy dose-escalation part (N of about 52 patients) of the phase I trial of ivuxolimab.

The trial excluded patients who had a history of autoimmune disease or were on systemic immunosuppression. Peripheral blood for TCR sequencing was collected from all dose cohorts at baseline, on cycle 4 day 1, and on cycle 7 day 1. Samples were obtained from an open-label, multicenter, first-in-human phase I dose-escalation trial of ivuxolimab. Adults with locally advanced or metastatic melanoma, renal cell carcinoma, hepatocellular carcinoma or head and neck squamous cell carcinoma were enrolled in the trial. CD4+ and CD8+ T cells were sorted separately from peripheral blood before TCR sequencing. At the junction V is shortened by 3 bases and J by 8 bases, with 16 bases in between. There are 14 amino acids in the CDR3, from cysteine to phenylalanine inclusive. The CDR3 DNA has 42 bases and is translated from base 1. The CDR1 and CDR2 encoded by the germline V gene (reference sequence) are LNHDA and SQIVND.

Remarks on this clone: The antigen this receptor binds is unknown. Base qualities are not at hand, and no much larger clone is one base apart.

Genomic DNA was isolated from the sorted cells so that the TCRbeta CDR3 region could be sequenced. The immunoSEQ Assay was used to sequence the TCRbeta CDR3 regions. Imported from immuneACCESS, the table was reduced by TCRdb to in-frame sequences with V and J called. These copies leave out some clones; in studies compared against another copy, an unresolved V gene accounts for under half, and the cause of the remainder is not known. In this sample the table shows 80,000 or so clones, about nine tenths of which occur a single time. The top ten hold approximately 2% of the sample. The paper's findings and limits, for the study overall: The antigen specificity of the peripheral T cells that underwent clonal expansion was not determined. Low levels of normalized T-cell clonal expansion were also seen in some nonresponding patients. Partial responders in the 0.1-3.0 mg/kg groups had among the lowest normalized peripheral clonal expansion, especially among CD8+ T cells. After ivuxolimab, more expanded clones were found on average in CD8+ T cells than in CD4+ T cells. At doses from 0.1 to 3.0 mg/kg, clonal expansion was seen in both CD4+ and CD8+ blood T cells between baseline and week 6.

In this chain, TRBV19 is recombined with TRBJ1-2, with the D segment identity uncertain. The receptor's source is an adult with an advanced solid tumor such as melanoma, head and neck, liver or kidney cancer. This sample comprised CD4+ or CD8+ T cells sorted from blood, obtained in a trial of the OX40 agonist ivuxolimab. The CDR3: CASSIGPDLWGYTF. The sequence in DNA is TGTGCCAGTAGTATTGGTCCGGACCTCTGGGGCTACACCTTC. The entire variable domain, with the stretches around the CDR3 drawn from the reference TRBV19 and TRBJ1-2 proteins, is DGGITQSPKYLFRKEGQNVTLSCEQNLNHDAMYWYRQDPGQGLRLIYYSQIVNDFQKGDIAEGYSVSREKKESFPLTVTSAQKNPTAFYLCASSIGPDLWGYTFGSGTRLTVV.